What follows are 18 T cell receptor beta chains derived from one specimen sequenced in a study of blood T cell repertoires in COVID-19. Only in-frame clones appear in the TCRdb table, and some are missing; sequencing was by immunoSEQ multiplex PCR. This sample has 200,000 to 250,000 clones, with 80% to 90% found just once. The sequenced sample consisted of PBMCs or T cells enriched from blood (not recorded which). These receptors were obtained from a woman aged 40 to 50 with acute COVID-19.

V is TRBV28 and J is TRBJ1-5; D may be TRBD1 (5 bases). V lost 5 bases and J 3 bases, leaving 14 bases between the germline ends. Germline V gives CDR1 MDHEN, CDR2 SYDVKM. This CDR3 region has 15 residues. The CDR3 protein is CASSPQGPYNQPQHF. CDR3 bases: TGTGCCAGCAGTCCCCAGGGTCCGTACAATCAGCCCCAGCATTTT.

The CDR3 DNA follows: TGTGCCAGCAGCCCAAGGTGGCGGGGGAACACCGGGGAGCTGTTTTTT. Its translation is CASSPRWRGNTGELFF. This rearrangement joins TRBV28 to TRBJ2-2; perhaps TRBD2 as D (6 bases). Germline lookup yields CDR1 MDHEN and CDR2 SYDVKM. Between the trimmed V and J ends, which lost 6 bases and 1 base, there was a span of 15 bases. The CDR3 runs 16 residues.

The chain has TRBV28 and TRBJ2-1, with 14 bases lining up with TRBD2. Germline CDR1 MDHEN, CDR2 SYDVKM. V was clipped by 2 bases and J by 0 bases; unmatched bases: 0. This CDR3 is built from 17 residues. The CDR3 region has the DNA TGTGCCAGCAGTTTAGGGACTAGCGGGAGCTCCTACAATGAGCAGTTCTTC. Translation: CASSLGTSGSSYNEQFF.

This chain joins TRBV5-1 and TRBJ2-2; 8 bases agree with TRBD2. The CDR3 sequence is 17 residues long. CDR1 is SGHRS, CDR2 YFSETQ, per germline. The junction had 11 bases not matched to a gene; V was cut back by 4 bases and J by 3 bases. For the CDR3, the DNA is TGCGCCAGCAGCCTTCTAGCGGGTGGTGGATACACCGGGGAGCTGTTTTTT. Encoded protein: CASSLLAGGGYTGELFF.

This clone has just a few counts. CDR3 nucleotides: TGTGCCAGCAGTTTCGGCGGGGTCCCCTACAATGAGCAGTTCTTC. Residues: CASSFGGVPYNEQFF. The chain has TRBV2 and TRBJ2-1, with a possible D match to TRBD2 (6 bases). The V and J ends lost 5 bases and 2 bases respectively, with 13 bases between them. CDR1 is SNHLY, CDR2 FYNNEI, per germline. This CDR3 contains 15 residues.

The table lists this clone with a few counts. The chain joins TRBV6-1 to TRBJ2-1; maybe TRBD2 (5 bases). Germline-derived CDR1 and CDR2 are MNHNS and SASEGT. V lost 2 bases to trimming and J lost 9 bases, with 14 bases between them. CDR3 length: 14 residues. CDR3 DNA: TGTGCCAGCAGTGAATTGGGCGCCCGGGGTGAGCAGTTCTTC. Its translation is CASSELGARGEQFF.

The chain joins TRBV28 to TRBJ2-5, with D possibly matching TRBD1 (5 bases). The CDR3 has 14 residues. In germline, CDR1 is MDHEN, CDR2 SYDVKM. The germline V and J ends were trimmed by 2 bases and 4 bases, with 11 bases remaining between them. The CDR3 here is CASSLPAGLETQYF. The CDR3 region has the DNA TGTGCCAGCAGTTTACCCGCAGGGTTAGAGACCCAGTACTTC.

The genes are TRBV6-5 and TRBJ2-1, with 8 bases fitting TRBD2. The CDR3 spans 15 residues. V was pared by 2 bases and J by 8 bases, with 8 bases of the junction left unmatched. CDR1 MNHEY and CDR2 SVGAGI come from the germline V gene. DNA of the CDR3: TGTGCCAGCAGTTACCGGGGGGGAGTACAATATGAGCAGTTCTTC. This sequence encodes CASSYRGGVQYEQFF.

The chain couples TRBV9 to TRBJ2-3, with 10 positions matching TRBD2. Losses at the gene ends were 3 bases for V and 2 bases for J; bases not matched to a gene: 6. Germline-derived CDR1 and CDR2 are SGDLS and YYNGEE. The CDR3 spans 16 residues. The CDR3 DNA is TGTGCCAGCAGCGGGCTAGCGGGGGTAGCCACAGATACGCAGTATTTT. It yields the protein CASSGLAGVATDTQYF. Together with reference TRBV9 and TRBJ2-3, the CDR3 gives the full variable domain: DSGVTQTPKHLITATGQRVTLRCSPRSGDLSVYWYQQSLDQGLQFLIQYYNGEERAKGNILERFSAQQFPDLHSELNLSSLELGDSALYFCASSGLAGVATDTQYFGPGTRLTVL.

The chain is built from TRBV9 and TRBJ1-1; D uncertain. Trimming left V 4 bases short and J 1 base short, with 8 bases between. This CDR3 comprises 13 residues. Germline V lookup: CDR1 SGDLS, CDR2 YYNGEE. In nucleotides, the CDR3 is TGTGCCAGCAGCCAACTTAGGAACACTGAAGCTTTCTTT. Protein product: CASSQLRNTEAFF.

The chain combines TRBV3-1 (or the pseudogene TRBV3-2) with TRBJ2-5; D unresolved. The germline gives CDR1 LGHDT, CDR2 YNNKEL (reference sequence). The CDR3 is 14 amino acids. Trimming took 1 base from V and 3 from J, leaving 9 bases between them. In DNA form, the CDR3 reads TGTGCCAGCAGCCAAGGGAGCTTTAAAGAGACCCAGTACTTC. Amino acids: CASSQGSFKETQYF.

This rearrangement joins TRBV3-1 (or the pseudogene TRBV3-2) to TRBJ2-1; 10 positions match TRBD2. CDR1 and CDR2 (germline): LGHDT, YNNKEL (reference sequence). This CDR3 contains 17 residues. Trimming cost V 2 bases and J 1 base; bases outside gene matches: 5. CDR3 sequence reads: CASSQTGTSASYNEQFF. DNA of the CDR3: TGTGCCAGCAGCCAAACCGGGACTAGCGCATCCTACAATGAGCAGTTCTTC.

Details on this clone: The identical CDR3 is also encoded by other nucleotide sequences in the sample. V is TRBV27 and J is TRBJ2-1, with D perhaps TRBD2 (6 bases). CDR1 and CDR2 (germline): MNHEY, SMNVEV (reference sequence). Trimming took off 2 bases at V and 0 bases at J, with 8 bases between the two ends. This CDR3 is 15 amino acids long. Here the CDR3 DNA reads TGTGCCAGCAGTTTAGCGGGAAGCTCCTACAATGAGCAGTTCTTC. This gives the protein CASSLAGSSYNEQFF.

This clone was recorded only once. The chain is built from TRBV27 and TRBJ1-5, with D unclear. V lost 0 bases and J lost 7, with 13 bases in between. CDR3 length: 15 residues. Germline V gives CDR1 MNHEY, CDR2 SMNVEV (reference sequence). As DNA, the CDR3 is TGTGCCAGCAGTTTATCGTGGTCAGTACCACAGCCCCAGCATTTT. It yields the protein CASSLSWSVPQPQHF.

This chain connects TRBV2 to TRBJ1-5; D possibly corresponds to TRBD1 (5 bases). Germline CDR1 and CDR2: SNHLY and FYNNEI. This CDR3 has 13 residues. Between the trimmed V and J ends, which lost 8 bases and 4 bases, there was a span of 12 bases. CDR3 DNA sequence: TGTGCCAGCCGGGGGGGTGAGAATCAGCCCCAGCATTTT. It encodes CASRGGENQPQHF.

There are a few counts of this clone. The chain carries TRBV6-6 and TRBJ1-5; the match to TRBD1 covers 8 bases. J gave up 6 bases and V 7 bases, and 8 bases lay outside the gene matches. CDR1 and CDR2 (germline): MNHNY, SVGAGI (reference sequence). This CDR3 region has 14 residues. The CDR3 bases are TGTGCCAGCACCGTTGGACAGGGTATTCAGCCCCAGCATTTT. Translation: CASTVGQGIQPQHF.

The chain links TRBV14 to TRBJ2-3; perhaps TRBD1 as D (5 bases). The CDR3 covers 11 residues. The V gene's germline CDR1 is SGHDN and CDR2 FVKESK. Trimming stripped 5 bases from V and 14 bases from J, with 14 bases between. CDR3 residues: CASSSGWWPYF. The CDR3 bases are TGTGCCAGCAGCTCAGGGTGGTGGCCGTATTTT.

J is TRBJ2-2 and V is TRBV6-5, with a weak D call TRBD2 (6 bases). Germline CDR1 is MNHEY and CDR2 is SVGAGI. This CDR3 contains 15 residues. Trimming took off 6 bases at V and 5 bases at J, with 16 bases between the two ends. CDR3: CASRPPGVDTGELFF. The CDR3 DNA follows: TGTGCCAGCAGGCCCCCGGGAGTAGATACCGGGGAGCTGTTTTTT.